The 17 T cell receptor beta chains reported below all come from one sample, sequenced in a study of shared clonotypes between healthy human individuals. The table came from immunoSEQ multiplex PCR; TCRdb's copy has only in-frame clones and leaves some out. The sample shows 2 million to 2.5 million clones, approximately 94% of them seen only once. Selected positively for CCR7 and CD45RO-negative, naive CD8 cells excluded terminally differentiated effector memory CD45RA+ cells. Sequenced material: naive CD8+ T cells sorted from blood. The receptor source for this set is a man younger than 35 in good health.

In this sample, this clone turned up once. The rearrangement uses TRBV27 and TRBJ2-7; D possibly corresponds to TRBD2 (5 bases). Per germline, CDR1 MNHEY and CDR2 SMNVEV (reference sequence). This CDR3 has 13 residues. Trimming removed 3 bases at V and 3 bases at J, with 9 bases between. The CDR3 is CASSLDEGYEQYF. The CDR3 DNA reads as TGTGCCAGCAGTTTGGACGAGGGCTACGAGCAGTACTTC.

The table lists this clone with a count of one. The chain uses TRBV5-6 and TRBJ2-3; TRBD2 matches at 9 bases. Per the germline V gene, CDR1 is SGHDT and CDR2 is YYEEEE. The CDR3 loop spans 16 amino acids. Trimming took 0 bases from V and 4 from J; bases not matched to a gene: 6. The CDR3 DNA sequence: TGTGCCAGCAGCTTGGAGTCTAGCGGGAAGGCAGATACGCAGTATTTT. It yields the protein CASSLESSGKADTQYF.

The chain combines TRBV6-6 with TRBJ1-1; D may be TRBD1 (6 bases). Germline V gene lookup returns CDR1 MNHNY and CDR2 SVGAGI (reference sequence). The V end was cut by 2 bases, the J end by 3 bases, with 10 bases between. The CDR3 spans 14 residues. The DNA for the CDR3 is TGTGCCAGCAGTTACACGGAGGGGGACACTGAAGCTTTCTTT. This sequence encodes CASSYTEGDTEAFF.

This clone was picked up one time. The chain employs TRBV2 and TRBJ2-1; 7 nucleotides match TRBD2. The CDR3 has 15 amino acids. V shed 7 bases and J 2 bases; nucleotides not matched to a gene: 8. The germline V gene has CDR1 SNHLY and CDR2 FYNNEI. For the CDR3, the DNA is TGTGCCAGCACCCAGTTTGGGGGGGCCTACAATGAGCAGTTCTTC. Translation: CASTQFGGAYNEQFF.

The genes are TRBV7-2 and TRBJ2-1; 7 bases map to TRBD2. The CDR3 runs to 15 residues. Germline loops: CDR1 SGHTA, CDR2 FQGNSA. V gave up 5 bases and J gave up 4 bases; unmatched junction bases: 8. CDR3 residues: CASSPPSGRYNEQFF. CDR3 bases: TGTGCCAGCAGCCCCCCTAGCGGAAGATACAATGAGCAGTTCTTC. Based on the CDR3 plus reference TRBV7-2 and TRBJ2-1, the full variable domain is GAGVSQSPSNKVTEKGKDVELRCDPISGHTALYWYRQSLGQGLEFLIYFQGNSAPDKSGLPSDRFSAERTGGSVSTLTIQRTQQEDSAVYLCASSPPSGRYNEQFFGPGTRLTVL.

This clone appeared once. The gene calls are TRBV10-1 and TRBJ1-1, with D uncertain. V was cut by 5 bases and J by 5 bases, with 15 bases left in between. Germline CDR1 is WNHNN and CDR2 is SYGVQD (reference sequence). CDR3 size: 14 residues. CDR3 sequence (DNA): TGCGCCAGCAGTCACTCCGGGCTGGGAACTGAAGCTTTCTTT. It is translated as CASSHSGLGTEAFF.

The J gene is TRBJ1-2, the V gene TRBV6-6; 12 bases match TRBD1. The CDR3 is 14 amino acids. CDR1 MNHNY and CDR2 SVGAGI come from the germline V gene (reference sequence). Trimming took 6 bases from V and 7 from J; bases not matched to a gene: 6. The CDR3 nucleotides read TGTGCCAGCAGAGCCCGGGACAGGGGGCTTGGCTACACCTTC. It specifies CASRARDRGLGYTF.

The chain joins TRBV4-1 to TRBJ2-7; D unresolved. Looked up from germline, CDR1 is MGHRA and CDR2 is YSYEKL. The ends were cut back, 0 bases at V and 3 bases at J, with 15 bases in the middle. The CDR3 is 16 residues long. CDR3 nucleotides: TGCGCCAGCAGCCAAGAAACCGTGACGGGTAACTACGAGCAGTACTTC. It codes for CASSQETVTGNYEQYF.

The chain combines TRBV6-5 with TRBJ2-7; D possibly corresponds to TRBD2 (5 bases). This CDR3 contains 13 residues. Between the trimmed V and J ends, which lost 4 bases and 3 bases, there was a span of 10 bases. Germline V CDR1 and CDR2: MNHEY, SVGAGI. The CDR3 sequence is CASSLAEGYEQYF. The DNA of the CDR3 is TGTGCCAGCAGTTTGGCCGAGGGCTACGAGCAGTACTTC.

The V call is TRBV4-1, the J call TRBJ1-5; TRBD1 matches at 10 bases. Germline V lookup: CDR1 MGHRA, CDR2 YSYEKL. The CDR3 is 16 amino acids. The V segment lost 0 bases and the J segment 5 bases; nucleotides outside the gene matches: 4. The CDR3 loop is CASSQEPGTGDQPQHF. The CDR3, as DNA: TGCGCCAGCAGCCAAGAACCCGGGACAGGGGATCAGCCCCAGCATTTT.

Of note for this clone: Other nucleotide sequences in the sample specify the same CDR3. The V gene is TRBV5-6, the J gene TRBJ2-7; D may be TRBD2 (5 bases). Trimming left V 0 bases short and J 6 bases short, with 7 bases between. The CDR3 sequence is 12 residues long. Germline lookup yields CDR1 SGHDT and CDR2 YYEEEE. CDR3 residues: CASSLDGIEQYF. DNA for the CDR3: TGTGCCAGCAGCTTGGACGGGATCGAGCAGTACTTC.

The chain combines TRBV12-5 with TRBJ1-1; D is unresolved. Trimming removed 3 bases from V and 1 base from J, with 15 bases in between. The CDR3 is 16 residues long. The germline V gene has CDR1 LGHNT and CDR2 FRNRAP. CDR3 loop: CASGFEARIANTEAFF. CDR3 DNA sequence: TGTGCTAGTGGTTTTGAGGCTCGTATCGCGAACACTGAAGCTTTCTTT.

The chain is built from TRBV6-1 and TRBJ1-3; D is uncertain. Germline V lookup: CDR1 MNHNS, CDR2 SASEGT. V gave up 1 base and J gave up 2 bases, with 9 bases separating them. This CDR3 region has 15 residues. CDR3: CASSEGPGTGNTIYF. The DNA for the CDR3 is TGTGCCAGCAGTGAAGGGCCGGGGACTGGAAACACCATATATTTT.

The genes are TRBV9 and TRBJ2-3, with D uncertain. The CDR3 has 13 amino acids. Germline values: CDR1 SGDLS, CDR2 YYNGEE. Trimming removed 3 bases at V and 2 bases at J, with 7 bases between. CDR3 residues: CASSGANTDTQYF. CDR3 nucleotide sequence: TGTGCCAGCAGCGGGGCCAACACAGATACGCAGTATTTT.

J is TRBJ2-7 and V is TRBV13; 7 nucleotides align to TRBD2. V gave up 4 bases and J gave up 2 bases; unmatched junction bases: 5. The CDR3 runs 14 residues. Germline V lookup: CDR1 PRHDT, CDR2 FYEKMQ (reference sequence). The CDR3 DNA is TGTGCCAGCAGCTCGGGACTATCGGCCTACGAGCAGTACTTC. Translating gives CASSSGLSAYEQYF.

A note on this clone: Other nucleotide sequences in the sample specify the same CDR3. The chain recombines TRBV27 with TRBJ1-5; the D is unclear. The CDR3 contains 16 residues. With 5 bases removed from V and 1 base from J, the gap between germline ends came to 15 bases. Germline V gives CDR1 MNHEY, CDR2 SMNVEV (reference sequence). CDR3 loop: CASSPSRGESNQPQHF. The CDR3 bases are TGTGCCAGCAGTCCCTCACGGGGTGAGAGCAATCAGCCCCAGCATTTT.

V gene TRBV4-3 combines with J gene TRBJ1-2, with D perhaps TRBD1 (5 bases). The V gene lost 0 bases and the J gene lost 7 bases, with 15 bases spanning the gap. The CDR3 loop spans 15 amino acids. CDR1 and CDR2 from the germline V gene are LGHNA and YSLEER. CDR3 DNA sequence: TGCGCCAGCAGCCAAGATGTCCAGGGCTATGGTGGCTACACCTTC. Translated: CASSQDVQGYGGYTF.